The subject of this entry is one T cell receptor (beta chain). Its antigen is unidentified. The CDR3 is 18 amino acids. V trimming: 0 bases; J trimming: 6 bases; junction bases outside the gene matches: 9. Germline CDR1 and CDR2: SGHTA and FQGNSA. TCRdb re-called the RT-PCR reads with MiXCR, one entry per CDR3 protein. The sample lists 530 or so distinct CDR3 sequences, roughly 74% occurring once. The data belong to a study of yellow fever vaccine responses in identical twins. Study-wide points: Twin vaccine T cell responses reportedly seemed partly convergent, partly personalized.

The V and J genes are TRBV7-2 and TRBJ2-7, with 15 bases matching TRBD2. This clonotype was obtained from a female donor who received the yellow fever vaccine. The source was T cells from blood (PBMCs), unsorted or a sorted subset (not recorded which), collected before or after yellow fever vaccination (not recorded which). CDR3 nucleotides: TGTGCCAGCAGCTTAGCGGGACTAGCGGGAGGAGCCCCGCGCGAGCAGTACTTC. It translates to CASSLAGLAGGAPREQYF.